These 20 T cell receptor beta chains originate from one sample sequenced in a study of T cell responses to AZD1222 COVID-19 vaccine. The method was immunoSEQ multiplex PCR; TCRdb's version includes in-frame clones alone and lacks a portion of them. The data contain about 180,000 clones, about nine tenths of them seen just once; the ten biggest clones take up less than 2.5%. The specimen comprised peripheral blood, sampled 28 days after the second AZD1222 dose. The receptors stem from an adult who received the AZD1222 COVID-19 vaccine.

The gene calls are TRBV5-1 and TRBJ2-7; tentatively, D is TRBD1 or TRBD2 (5 bases each). CDR3 length: 13 amino acids. V was cut by 8 bases and J by 0 bases, with 12 bases left in between. CDR1 is SGHRS, CDR2 YFSETQ, per germline. This chain's CDR3 is CASSGTASYEQYF. The CDR3 DNA is TGCGCCAGTTCCGGGACGGCCTCCTACGAGCAGTACTTC.

The V and J genes are TRBV10-3 and TRBJ1-1, with 7 bases matching TRBD1. The V gene's germline CDR1 is ENHRY and CDR2 SYGVKD. The CDR3 is 16 residues long. Trimming removed 4 bases from V and 1 base from J; junction bases left unmatched: 9. The CDR3 DNA reads TGTGCCATCAGTGCTCGACCGACAGGGACGAACACTGAAGCTTTCTTT. This gives the protein CAISARPTGTNTEAFF.

V usage is TRBV7-6 and J usage is TRBJ2-1; no clear D. With 5 bases removed from V and 4 bases from J, the gap between germline ends came to 9 bases. The CDR3 sequence is 13 residues long. Germline values: CDR1 SGHVS, CDR2 FNYEAQ. The CDR3 bases are TGTGCCAGCAGCCCTCTAGTTTACAATGAGCAGTTCTTC. This gives the protein CASSPLVYNEQFF.

V gene TRBV7-2 combines with J gene TRBJ2-3; D is undetermined. The CDR3 has 13 residues. The germline V and J ends were trimmed by 6 bases and 2 bases, with 9 bases remaining between them. CDR1 is SGHTA, CDR2 FQGNSA, per germline. CDR3 sequence reads: CASSLVFTDTQYF. As DNA, the CDR3 is TGTGCCAGCAGTCTTGTATTCACAGATACGCAGTATTTT.

This sequence joins TRBV5-1 and TRBJ2-7; 14 bases align to TRBD2. Per germline, CDR1 SGHRS and CDR2 YFSETQ. V was pared by 4 bases and J by 2 bases, with 11 bases of the junction left unmatched. The CDR3 covers 18 residues. The CDR3 DNA reads as TGCGCCAGCAGCCGACAATCGGGACTAGCGGGAGTTGCCTACGAGCAGTACTTC. Residues: CASSRQSGLAGVAYEQYF.

V usage is TRBV29-1 and J usage is TRBJ1-1; no definite D call. The CDR3 is 12 residues long. The V gene lost 4 bases and the J gene lost 0 bases, with 6 bases spanning the gap. Germline V CDR1 and CDR2: SQVTM, ANQGSEA. The CDR3 coding sequence is TGCAGCGTTGGCATACTGAACACTGAAGCTTTCTTT. Amino acids: CSVGILNTEAFF.

The chain has TRBV10-3 and TRBJ1-5, with D maybe TRBD1 (6 bases). The CDR3 has 12 amino acids. V gave up 10 bases and J gave up 8 bases, with 15 bases separating them. Germline CDR1 and CDR2: ENHRY and SYGVKD. CDR3 in DNA: TGTGCCACAAAGGGGGAAGGCAAGCCCCAGCATTTT. This gives the protein CATKGEGKPQHF.

The V call is TRBV5-6, the J call TRBJ2-7, with D possibly being TRBD1 or TRBD2 (5 bases each). The CDR3 is 12 amino acids. Germline CDR1 reads SGHDT; CDR2 reads YYEEEE. V gave up 0 bases and J gave up 6 bases, with 7 bases separating them. The CDR3 spells CASSLAGPEQYF. As DNA, the CDR3 is TGTGCCAGCAGCTTGGCGGGGCCCGAGCAGTACTTC.

The chain has TRBV6-6 and TRBJ2-6; TRBD1 might be the D (5 bases). CDR3 length: 14 amino acids. The germline V gene has CDR1 MNHNY and CDR2 SVGAGI (reference sequence). Trimming removed 9 bases at V and 0 bases at J, with 9 bases between. CDR3 region: CASQGSSGANVLTF. CDR3 in DNA: TGTGCCAGTCAGGGAAGCTCTGGGGCCAACGTCCTGACTTTC.

V usage is TRBV7-9 and J usage is TRBJ1-1, with 8 nucleotides matching TRBD1. Germline values: CDR1 SEHNR, CDR2 FQNEAQ (reference sequence). With 2 bases clipped from V and 4 bases from J, the junction kept 0 bases outside the gene matches. This CDR3 is built from 13 residues. The CDR3 sequence is CASSLTGGTEAFF. CDR3 DNA: TGTGCCAGCAGCTTAACAGGGGGCACTGAAGCTTTCTTT.

The chain joins TRBV10-2 to TRBJ1-2; a possible D gene is TRBD1 (5 bases). V lost 0 bases, J lost 4 bases, and 21 bases lay in between. The germline gives CDR1 WSHSY, CDR2 SAAADI. CDR3 length equals 18 residues. The CDR3 is CASSESGTTQRTPYGYTF. The CDR3 nucleotides read TGCGCCAGCAGTGAGTCGGGGACCACACAGAGAACCCCCTATGGCTACACCTTC.

This rearrangement joins TRBV19 to TRBJ1-5; 8 nucleotides match TRBD1. This CDR3 has 13 residues. V trimming: 6 bases; J trimming: 6 bases; junction bases outside the gene matches: 4. The germline CDR1 and CDR2 sequences are LNHDA and SQIVND (reference sequence). In DNA, the CDR3 is TGTGCCAGTAGGAGGACAGGGACTCAGCCCCAGCATTTT. Its protein is CASRRTGTQPQHF.

This clone has a single count. The rearrangement uses TRBV29-1 and TRBJ1-1; the match to TRBD1 covers 7 bases. V gave up 6 bases and J gave up 1 base; unmatched junction bases: 8. This CDR3 has 14 amino acids. From germline, CDR1 is SQVTM and CDR2 ANQGSEA. This CDR3 reads CSVVTGEGNTEAFF. CDR3 DNA: TGCAGCGTAGTTACAGGGGAGGGGAACACTGAAGCTTTCTTT.

The CDR3 region is CASERQGNYGYTF. In DNA form, the CDR3 reads TGTGCCAGCGAGAGACAGGGGAACTATGGCTACACCTTC. The genes are TRBV2 and TRBJ1-2; 8 bases line up with TRBD1. There are 13 residues in the CDR3. V gave up 8 bases and J gave up 2 bases; unmatched junction bases: 4. Germline V lookup: CDR1 SNHLY, CDR2 FYNNEI.

The rearrangement uses TRBV2 and TRBJ1-3; 7 bases fit TRBD1. This CDR3 spans 15 amino acids. Per germline, CDR1 SNHLY and CDR2 FYNNEI. V was pared by 7 bases and J by 0 bases, with 6 bases of the junction left unmatched. CDR3 region: CASTGQDPSGNTIYF. CDR3 sequence (DNA): TGTGCCAGCACCGGACAGGACCCCTCTGGAAACACCATATATTTT.

The chain couples TRBV9 to TRBJ2-1, with 9 positions matching TRBD2. CDR3 length: 14 amino acids. The V and J ends lost 2 bases and 6 bases, in that order; junction bases with no gene match: 3. The germline V gene encodes CDR1 SGDLS and CDR2 YYNGEE. CDR3 bases: TGTGCCAGCAGCGTCCTGCGGGGGGGCAATGAGCAGTTCTTC. It encodes CASSVLRGGNEQFF.

The CDR3 reads CASSTTTNHYEQYF. The CDR3 nucleotides are TGTGCCAGCAGCACGACGACTAACCACTACGAGCAGTACTTC. The V and J genes are TRBV7-2 and TRBJ2-7; possible D gene TRBD2, 5 bases. Germline CDR1 reads SGHTA; CDR2 reads FQGNSA. The CDR3 is made up of 14 amino acids. Trimming took off 5 bases at V and 3 bases at J, with 14 bases between the two ends.

J is TRBJ1-3 and V is TRBV6-4; possibly TRBD1 for D (5 bases). This CDR3 has 18 residues. Trimming removed 2 bases at V and 0 bases at J, with 17 bases between. CDR1 is MRHNA, CDR2 SNTAGT, per germline. CDR3 region: CASSDLYRGMCSGNTIYF. In DNA, the CDR3 is TGTGCCAGCAGTGACCTTTATCGGGGGATGTGCTCTGGAAACACCATATATTTT.

This clone showed up just once. The chain uses TRBV6-6 and TRBJ2-2, with D possibly matching TRBD2 (6 bases). The V end lost 5 bases, the J end lost 2 bases, and 21 bases lay between the germline ends. The CDR3 length is 18 residues. Germline values: CDR1 MNHNY, CDR2 SVGAGI (reference sequence). The CDR3 region has the DNA TGTGCCAGCAGTCACGAAGGAGGTCTCGGGAGAAACACCGGGGAGCTGTTTTTT. Protein sequence: CASSHEGGLGRNTGELFF.

The rearrangement uses TRBV7-2 and TRBJ2-3, with D perhaps matching TRBD2 (6 bases). CDR3 length equals 14 residues. CDR1 is SGHTA and CDR2 is FQGNSA in the germline V gene. V dropped 7 bases and J dropped 3 bases, with 14 bases sitting between them. The CDR3 loop reads CASKQGAGTDTQYF. The DNA of the CDR3 is TGTGCCAGCAAGCAGGGTGCGGGGACAGATACGCAGTATTTT.